Following are 27 T cell receptor beta chains from one sample sequenced in a study of T cell responses to AZD1222 COVID-19 vaccine. Data came from immunoSEQ multiplex PCR; TCRdb stores just in-frame clones and leaves some out. In the table there are 99,000 or so clones, about 93% of which are singletons. The sequences come from peripheral blood, collected on day 0 of AZD1222 vaccination. Receptors were obtained from an adult in good health.

The J gene is TRBJ2-2, the V gene TRBV2; 7 nucleotides match TRBD2. CDR1 SNHLY and CDR2 FYNNEI come from the germline V gene. The trim removed 4 bases at V and 4 bases at J, leaving 6 bases unmatched. There are 15 residues in the CDR3. CDR3 nucleotide sequence: TGTGCCAGCAGTGGGGGAGCGGGACTCACCGGGGAGCTGTTTTTT. As protein: CASSGGAGLTGELFF.

The chain has TRBV27 and TRBJ2-7; 7 bases are a match to TRBD1. Germline loops: CDR1 MNHEY, CDR2 SMNVEV (reference sequence). With V trimmed by 6 bases and J by 4 bases, 18 bases remained unmatched. CDR3 length: 17 residues. The CDR3 spells CASSPPQGIVGLYEQYF. CDR3 nucleotides: TGTGCCAGCAGCCCACCACAGGGGATAGTTGGGCTATACGAGCAGTACTTC.

CDR3 DNA sequence: TGTGCCAGCGCCCGGGACAGCCAAGAGACCCAGTACTTC. Its protein is CASARDSQETQYF. The chain employs TRBV6-5 and TRBJ2-5, with 7 positions matching TRBD1. V shed 8 bases, J shed 1 base, and the junction held 4 bases outside the gene matches. Germline assignment: CDR1 MNHEY and CDR2 SVGAGI. The CDR3 is 13 residues long.

V gene TRBV4-2 combines with J gene TRBJ1-1; 7 bases fit TRBD1. Germline lookup yields CDR1 LGHNA and CDR2 YNFKEQ. The CDR3 contains 16 residues. V was pared by 4 bases and J by 1 base, with 9 bases of the junction left unmatched. DNA for the CDR3: TGTGCCAGCAGCCTTGGCCCGGGACAGTCGAACACTGAAGCTTTCTTT. It encodes CASSLGPGQSNTEAFF.

The chain joins TRBV5-1 to TRBJ1-2; tentative D call: TRBD1 (6 bases). The CDR3 loop spans 15 amino acids. Germline V gene lookup returns CDR1 SGHRS and CDR2 YFSETQ. The V gene lost 2 bases and the J gene lost 4 bases, with 15 bases spanning the gap. CDR3 amino acids: CASSFQDRGAYGYTF. CDR3 DNA: TGCGCCAGCAGCTTCCAGGACAGAGGTGCCTATGGCTACACCTTC.

The chain carries TRBV18 and TRBJ2-2; no clear D gene. The CDR3 length is 14 residues. Germline values: CDR1 KGHSH, CDR2 LQKENI. V was shortened by 0 bases and J by 5 bases, with 7 bases between the two germline ends. As DNA, the CDR3 is TGTGCCAGCTCACCACCCCCAGCAACCGGGGAGCTGTTTTTT. This translates into CASSPPPATGELFF.

The rearrangement joins TRBV7-8 to TRBJ2-7, with a tentative D call TRBD1 (5 bases). The CDR3 is 15 amino acids. The V end lost 8 bases, the J end lost 0 bases, and 17 bases lay between the germline ends. CDR1 is SGHVS, CDR2 FQNEAQ, per germline. The CDR3 region is CASPILDTSSYEQYF. CDR3 nucleotides: TGTGCCAGCCCGATCTTGGACACCTCCTCCTACGAGCAGTACTTC.

This clone has just a few counts. The V gene is TRBV28, the J gene TRBJ2-7; 9 nucleotides align to TRBD1. The CDR3 contains 15 residues. The V gene's germline CDR1 is MDHEN and CDR2 SYDVKM. Trimming removed 1 base from V and 3 bases from J; junction bases left unmatched: 4. The CDR3 DNA reads TGTGCCAGCAGTTTATCCGGGACAGGGTACTACGAGCAGTACTTC. Translating it yields CASSLSGTGYYEQYF. The full variable domain, its missing parts supplied by reference TRBV28 and TRBJ2-7, is DVKVTQSSRYLVKRTGEKVFLECVQDMDHENMFWYRQDPGLGLRLIYFSYDVKMKEKGDIPEGYSVSREKKERFSLILESASTNQTSMYLCASSLSGTGYYEQYFGPGTRLTVT.

The chain carries TRBV4-3 and TRBJ1-2; D is possibly TRBD1 (5 bases). The CDR3 is made up of 15 amino acids. Trimming left V 0 bases short and J 2 bases short, with 10 bases between. Germline CDR1 is LGHNA and CDR2 is YSLEER. The CDR3 nucleotides are TGCGCCAGCAGCCAAGATGAGGGGCAAAACTATGGCTACACCTTC. Amino acids: CASSQDEGQNYGYTF.

V is TRBV5-4 and J is TRBJ1-2; D gene uncertain. With 4 bases removed from V and 0 bases from J, the gap between germline ends came to 13 bases. The length of the CDR3 is 15 residues. Germline V gene data show CDR1 as SGHNT and CDR2 as YYREEE (reference sequence). The DNA for the CDR3 is TGTGCCAGCAGCCGAAGGAGTGAAGCTAACTATGGCTACACCTTC. Translating it yields CASSRRSEANYGYTF.

A word on this clone: This same CDR3 is encoded by further DNA sequences in the sample. This chain connects TRBV7-2 to TRBJ2-3; D is possibly TRBD1 or TRBD2 (5 bases each). Looked up from germline, CDR1 is SGHTA and CDR2 is FQGNSA. The CDR3 covers 13 residues. V was cut by 0 bases and J by 4 bases, with 5 bases left in between. This CDR3 reads CASSLAGADTQYF. DNA of the CDR3: TGTGCCAGCAGCTTAGCGGGGGCAGATACGCAGTATTTT.

V gene TRBV15 combines with J gene TRBJ2-5; D not resolved. The germline V and J ends were trimmed by 8 bases and 9 bases, with 7 bases remaining between them. The CDR3 sequence is 9 residues long. Per the germline V gene, CDR1 is LNHNV and CDR2 is YYDKDF (reference sequence). CDR3 in amino acids: CATGWAQYF. The CDR3 DNA follows: TGTGCCACCGGTTGGGCCCAGTACTTC.

On this clone itself: This same CDR3 is encoded by further DNA sequences in the sample. The chain carries TRBV6-2 or TRBV6-3 and TRBJ1-5; unclear D gene. The CDR3 has 16 residues. In germline, CDR1 is MNHEY, CDR2 SVGEGT. V dropped 0 bases and J dropped 0 bases, with 9 bases sitting between them. The CDR3 loop is CASSYSIGSSNQPQHF. The CDR3 nucleotides are TGTGCCAGCAGTTACTCGATCGGGAGTAGCAATCAGCCCCAGCATTTT.

This sequence joins TRBV29-1 and TRBJ2-1, with a weak D call TRBD2 (6 bases). The V and J ends lost 2 bases and 7 bases respectively, with 15 bases between them. CDR1 is SQVTM, CDR2 ANQGSEA, per germline. The CDR3 has 14 amino acids. The CDR3 region is CSVESVGRRNEQFF. Written as DNA, the CDR3 is TGCAGCGTTGAATCGGTCGGGAGACGGAATGAGCAGTTCTTC.

The genes are TRBV14 and TRBJ2-3; 7 nucleotides align to TRBD2. In germline, CDR1 is SGHDN, CDR2 FVKESK. With 1 base clipped from V and 0 bases from J, the junction kept 4 bases outside the gene matches. This CDR3 has 16 amino acids. CDR3 residues: CASSQVSGVSTDTQYF. Here the CDR3 DNA reads TGTGCCAGCAGCCAAGTAAGCGGGGTTAGCACAGATACGCAGTATTTT. The entire variable domain, with the rest obtained from reference TRBV14 and TRBJ2-3, is as follows: EAGVTQFPSHSVIEKGQTVTLRCDPISGHDNLYWYRRVMGKEIKFLLHFVKESKQDESGMPNNRFLAERTGGTYSTLKVQPAELEDSGVYFCASSQVSGVSTDTQYFGPGTRLTVL.

The chain has TRBV7-9 and TRBJ2-3; the match to TRBD1 covers 8 bases. The CDR3 sequence is 15 residues long. The germline CDR1 and CDR2 sequences are SEHNR and FQNEAQ (reference sequence). J was trimmed by 2 bases and V by 1 base; bases with no gene match: 2. CDR3: CASSLGTGITDTQYF. The CDR3 DNA follows: TGTGCCAGCAGCTTAGGGACAGGGATCACAGATACGCAGTATTTT.

The rearrangement uses TRBV9 and TRBJ1-5; D gene ambiguous. Looked up from germline, CDR1 is SGDLS and CDR2 is YYNGEE. This CDR3 comprises 13 residues. Trimming took off 0 bases at V and 5 bases at J, with 6 bases between the two ends. The CDR3, as DNA: TGTGCCAGCAGCGTAGGGGTGCATCAGCCCCAGCATTTT. Protein sequence: CASSVGVHQPQHF.

V gene TRBV11-3 combines with J gene TRBJ2-5; weak D call: TRBD1 (5 bases). This CDR3 spans 13 amino acids. The germline V gene has CDR1 SGHNT and CDR2 YENEEA. V was trimmed by 4 bases and J by 0 bases, leaving 6 bases between them. CDR3 in DNA: TGTGCCAGCAGCTCACAGGACCAAGAGACCCAGTACTTC. The encoded protein is CASSSQDQETQYF.

The V call is TRBV5-1, the J call TRBJ1-2, with D possibly being TRBD1 (6 bases). This CDR3 contains 15 residues. Germline CDR1 reads SGHRS; CDR2 reads YFSETQ. V was trimmed by 4 bases and J by 4 bases, leaving 17 bases between them. The CDR3 DNA follows: TGCGCCAGCAGCCTGGGAGGGGGTCAAGGCTATGGCTACACCTTC. Translation gives CASSLGGGQGYGYTF.

Note on this clone: Germline is not matched at one junction end, which may reflect a read error. The V and J genes are TRBV27 and TRBJ2-1, with 9 bases aligning to TRBD2. The germline V gene encodes CDR1 MNHEY and CDR2 SMNVEV (reference sequence). There are 15 residues in the CDR3. The CDR3 sequence is CASSHSSGTTSPGIF. CDR3 nucleotide sequence: TGTGCCAGCAGTCACTCTAGCGGGACTACCTCCCCCGGGATCTTC.

The V gene is TRBV9, the J gene TRBJ2-1, with 7 bases aligning to TRBD2. The junction had 1 base not matched to a gene; V was cut back by 1 base and J by 0 bases. Germline V gene sequence: CDR1 SGDLS, CDR2 YYNGEE. This CDR3 contains 15 residues. CDR3 sequence: CASSVLAVSYNEQFF. CDR3 sequence (DNA): TGTGCCAGCAGCGTACTAGCGGTCTCCTACAATGAGCAGTTCTTC.

CDR3 residues: CASSESQTGSGGYTF. The CDR3 nucleotides read TGCGCCAGCAGCGAGAGTCAGACAGGGAGTGGTGGCTACACCTTC. The chain joins TRBV5-1 to TRBJ1-2; 7 bases map to TRBD1. CDR3 length: 15 amino acids. Looked up from germline, CDR1 is SGHRS and CDR2 is YFSETQ. The J segment lost 7 bases and the V segment lost 4 bases, leaving 13 bases of the junction unmatched. The whole variable domain, filled in from reference TRBV5-1 and TRBJ1-2, reads KAGVTQTPRYLIKTRGQQVTLSCSPISGHRSVSWYQQTPGQGLQFLFEYFSETQRNKGNFPGRFSGRQFSNSRSEMNVSTLELGDSALYLCASSESQTGSGGYTFGSGTRLTVV.

J is TRBJ2-7 and V is TRBV28; TRBD1 matches at 7 bases. The germline CDR1 and CDR2 sequences are MDHEN and SYDVKM. The CDR3 covers 14 residues. V gave up 3 bases and J gave up 6 bases; unmatched junction bases: 8. CDR3: CASSLAGGSREQYF. The CDR3 coding sequence is TGTGCCAGCAGTTTGGCAGGGGGTTCGCGCGAGCAGTACTTC.

V usage is TRBV7-2 and J usage is TRBJ2-3; the match to TRBD1 covers 7 bases. Unmatched junction bases numbered 10, after V lost 6 bases and J lost 4 bases. Germline values: CDR1 SGHTA, CDR2 FQGNSA. The CDR3 spans 15 residues. CDR3 loop: CASSPGNRGPDTQYF. CDR3 nucleotide sequence: TGTGCCAGCAGTCCTGGAAACAGGGGACCAGATACGCAGTATTTT.

The chain carries TRBV27 and TRBJ2-7; unclear D gene. Germline V lookup: CDR1 MNHEY, CDR2 SMNVEV (reference sequence). V lost 5 bases and J 6 bases, leaving 11 bases between the germline ends. The CDR3 covers 12 residues. The CDR3 spells CASSLNGAEQYF. CDR3 sequence (DNA): TGTGCCAGCAGTCTAAACGGTGCCGAGCAGTACTTC.

The sample holds one count of this clone. This chain connects TRBV30 to TRBJ1-4; D gene unclear. The CDR3 covers 13 residues. V lost 5 bases and J 5 bases, leaving 12 bases between the germline ends. Germline CDR1 and CDR2: GTSNPN and SVGIG (reference sequence). The DNA for the CDR3 is TGTGCCTGGGCTCCCTTGGAAAATGAAAAACTGTTTTTT. Translating it yields CAWAPLENEKLFF.

This sequence joins TRBV10-2 and TRBJ2-1; TRBD2 agrees at 13 bases. This CDR3 has 18 amino acids. V lost 6 bases and J lost 1; bases outside the gene matches: 9. In germline, CDR1 is WSHSY, CDR2 SAAADI. CDR3: CASSHGLAGVGSYNEQFF. The CDR3 DNA reads TGCGCCAGCAGCCATGGACTAGCGGGAGTGGGTTCCTACAATGAGCAGTTCTTC.